Listed below are T cell receptor beta chains from one sample, sequenced in a study of blood T cell repertoires in COVID-19. TCRdb's copy holds only in-frame clones and misses some; the assay was immunoSEQ multiplex PCR. In the table there are about 72,000 clones, more than 75% of which are singletons. Input material: peripheral blood. These TCRs come from a man aged 70-80 years with active or convalescent COVID-19. The CDR3 runs from the conserved cysteine through the conserved F or W. The D gene is left open where the match is weak. Size is stated for part of the rows, as once, few or many counts, or as a class when the clone is expanded.

size,J,V,D,DNA,CDR3
NA,TRBJ2-5,TRBV4-3,NA,TGCGCCAGCAGCCTGGGACTCAGACAAGAGACCCAGTACTTC,CASSLGLRQETQYF
NA,TRBJ2-1,TRBV6-1,NA,TGTGCCAGCAGTGACCACGGTGAGGCCTACAATGAGCAGTTCTTC,CASSDHGEAYNEQFF
NA,TRBJ1-5,TRBV19,NA,TGTGCCAGTAGTACAGGGCCCGGTCAGCCCCAGCATTTT,CASSTGPGQPQHF
NA,TRBJ1-5,TRBV28,NA,TGTGCCAGCAATAATCCGACAGCCCAGCCCCAGCATTTT,CASNNPTAQPQHF
NA,TRBJ1-4,TRBV6-6,TRBD1,TGTGCCAGCAGTTACTCAGGGGGCATTAATGAAAAACTGTTTTTT,CASSYSGGINEKLFF
NA,TRBJ2-2,TRBV27,TRBD2,TGTGCCGCTAGCGGGACCAACACCGGGGAGCTGTTTTTT,CAASGTNTGELFF
NA,TRBJ2-1,TRBV21-1,NA,TGTGCCAGCAGCAACCGGACAGGGGGCAGGAAAGATGAGCAGTTCTTC,CASSNRTGGRKDEQFF
NA,TRBJ1-1,TRBV13,TRBD1,TGTGCCAGCAGCACTCGGACAGGGAACACTGAAGCTTTCTTT,CASSTRTGNTEAFF
once,TRBJ2-7,TRBV6-5,TRBD2,TGTGCCAGCAGTTACTCGGCGGGAGGGCCGCAAGAGCAGTACTTC,CASSYSAGGPQEQYF
NA,TRBJ2-7,TRBV7-3,TRBD1,TGTGCCAGCAGCTTAGAAGGGGGCAGCTACGAGCAGTACTTC,CASSLEGGSYEQYF
NA,TRBJ1-5,TRBV24-1,TRBD1,TGTGCCACCAGTGCCCTACAGGGGAAGCCCCAGCATTTT,CATSALQGKPQHF
NA,TRBJ2-3,TRBV10-3,NA,TGTGCCATCAGTGAGGGTGGCAGGGCTACAGATACGCAGTATTTT,CAISEGGRATDTQYF
NA,TRBJ2-3,TRBV6-6,NA,TGTGCCAGCAGTCTCAACCCGAAACAGGGATTTTACCGTTTAGATACGCAGTATTTT,CASSLNPKQGFYRLDTQYF
once,TRBJ2-4,TRBV5-1,NA,TGCGCCAGCAGCTTGGGCCAGGGTTTAGCCAAAAACATTCAGTACTTC,CASSLGQGLAKNIQYF